The TCR beta chain described here comes from a study of blood T cell repertoires in COVID-19. Clones were sequenced by immunoSEQ multiplex PCR, and TCRdb holds only the in-frame ones, with some missing. The data hold around 240,000 clones, with about 90% observed a single time. The germline V gene encodes CDR1 SGHVS and CDR2 FQNEAQ. Trimming left V 2 bases short and J 14 bases short, with 19 bases between. The CDR3 consists of 15 residues. The sample comprised PBMCs or T cells enriched from blood (not recorded which). This sequence joins TRBV7-8 and TRBJ1-6; D may be TRBD1 (5 bases). This TCR was sampled from a human donor in a cohort exposed to, infected with or recovered from COVID-19 (not recorded which). The donor label of this sample is uncertain. The CDR3 loop reads CASSLNPGPGSTLHF. The DNA for the CDR3 is TGTGCCAGCAGCTTAAATCCCGGGCCAGGGTCAACCCTCCACTTT.